The 19 T cell receptor beta chains listed next were all sequenced from one sample in a study of blood T cells in healthy people across ages. PCR was performed a second time for about 6 to 12 cycles using a sample-barcoded 5' primer and a J-beta primer mix. TCRdb reprocessed the 5' RACE reads via MiXCR and lists one record per CDR3 protein. The sample consists of fewer than 950,000 distinct CDR3 sequences, around 36% of them appearing once. The sample comprised blood. These receptor sequences come from a man between 18 and 35 years old in good health.

V and J are TRBV7-9 and TRBJ2-3; 11 bases map to TRBD1. Germline CDR1 reads SEHNR; CDR2 reads FQNEAQ (reference sequence). The J segment lost 1 base and the V segment lost 10 bases, leaving 7 bases of the junction unmatched. The CDR3 runs 15 residues. As DNA, the CDR3 is TGTGCCATCCCGGACAGGGGGCGAGGCACAGATACGCAGTATTTT. It codes for CAIPDRGRGTDTQYF.

The V call is TRBV18, the J call TRBJ1-5, with TRBD1 matching 7 bases. This CDR3 contains 16 residues. J lost 5 bases, V lost 3 bases, and 10 bases had no gene match. The germline gives CDR1 KGHSH, CDR2 LQKENI. The DNA of the CDR3 is TGTGCCAGCTCACCCGAGACAGGGAAGGCCTATCAGCCCCAGCATTTT. Residues: CASSPETGKAYQPQHF.

Note on this clonotype: This may come from a read error, since a much larger clone is one base off. The chain couples TRBV5-6 to TRBJ2-4, with D possibly TRBD1 on 5 matching bases. The germline V and J ends were trimmed by 3 bases and 13 bases, with 20 bases remaining between them. The CDR3 is 14 amino acids. CDR1 SGHDT and CDR2 YYEEEE come from the germline V gene. The CDR3 is CASSSDRVYNEQYF. CDR3 bases: TGTGCCAGCAGCTCCGACAGAGTATACAATGAGCAGTACTTC.

The chain is built from TRBV11-1 and TRBJ2-3; D is uncertain. V lost 2 bases and J 5 bases, leaving 11 bases between the germline ends. The CDR3 extends over 14 amino acids. Germline CDR1 is SGHAT and CDR2 is FQDESV (reference sequence). DNA of the CDR3: TGTGCCAGCAGCTTAACCCAGCGAATAGATACGCAGTATTTT. This gives the protein CASSLTQRIDTQYF.

This clonotype came up a few times. V gene TRBV27 combines with J gene TRBJ2-1; D possibly corresponds to TRBD2 (5 bases). The CDR3 runs to 17 residues. Trimming shortened V by 6 bases and J by 0 bases, and 18 bases separated the two germline ends. Per germline, CDR1 MNHEY and CDR2 SMNVEV (reference sequence). The CDR3 protein is CASRTDWQISSYNEQFF. CDR3 coding DNA: TGTGCCAGCAGGACGGACTGGCAAATAAGCTCCTACAATGAGCAGTTCTTC.

Comment on this clonotype: One junction end does not reproduce the germline sequence, and a read error may be involved. The chain employs TRBV4-1 and TRBJ2-3; TRBD1 matches at 9 bases. Germline V lookup: CDR1 MGHRA, CDR2 YSYEKL. The CDR3 loop spans 15 amino acids. The CDR3 nucleotides read TGCGTCAGCAGCCAAGACGGGACAGGGACAGATACGCAGTATTTT. As protein: CVSSQDGTGTDTQYF.

V gene TRBV13 combines with J gene TRBJ1-1; 9 positions match TRBD1. The CDR3 length is 14 residues. CDR1 is PRHDT and CDR2 is FYEKMQ in the germline V gene (reference sequence). J lost 4 bases, V lost 5 bases, and 5 bases had no gene match. Written as DNA, the CDR3 is TGTGCCAGCAGCGCGGGACAGGGTTTCACTGAAGCTTTCTTT. Translating it yields CASSAGQGFTEAFF.

As to this clonotype: One base away lies a much larger clone, so this may be a sequencing read error. The chain links TRBV10-3 to TRBJ2-5; a possible D gene is TRBD2 (5 bases). V was pared by 4 bases and J by 11 bases, with 20 bases between. Germline-derived CDR1 and CDR2 are ENHRY and SYGVKD. This CDR3 contains 14 residues. As DNA, the CDR3 is TGTGCCATCAGTGCGGAGACGGGGAACAATGAGCAGTACTTC. Its protein is CAISAETGNNEQYF.

The rearrangement links TRBV9 to TRBJ2-3; D may be TRBD2 (6 bases). Per the germline V gene, CDR1 is SGDLS and CDR2 is YYNGEE. Between the trimmed V and J ends, which lost 4 bases and 0 bases, there was a span of 12 bases. The CDR3 spans 15 residues. In DNA, the CDR3 is TGTGCCAGCAGCCCCCCCCGGGGGAGCACAGATACGCAGTATTTT. Its translation is CASSPPRGSTDTQYF. Full variable domain (missing parts from reference TRBV9 and TRBJ2-3): DSGVTQTPKHLITATGQRVTLRCSPRSGDLSVYWYQQSLDQGLQFLIQYYNGEERAKGNILERFSAQQFPDLHSELNLSSLELGDSALYFCASSPPRGSTDTQYFGPGTRLTVL.

This chain links TRBV7-9 with TRBJ1-4, with D possibly TRBD1 on 5 matching bases. This CDR3 spans 18 amino acids. Germline CDR1 is SEHNR and CDR2 is FQNEAQ (reference sequence). V lost 4 bases and J 4 bases, leaving 22 bases between the germline ends. The CDR3 is CASSSRLPRGMSNEKLFF. The CDR3 DNA reads as TGTGCCAGCAGCTCGAGACTGCCCCGGGGGATGAGTAATGAAAAACTGTTTTTT.

Concerning this clonotype: A much larger clone is a single base away; this may be a read error. V and J are TRBV3-1 and TRBJ2-5, with 8 nucleotides matching TRBD2. Germline V gene data show CDR1 as LGHDT and CDR2 as YNNKEL (reference sequence). Trimming removed 0 bases from V and 11 bases from J; junction bases left unmatched: 17. The CDR3 totals 17 residues. The CDR3 nucleotides read TGTGCCAGCAGCCAAGATGGAAGCGGGGGATCTTACAATGAGCAGTACTTC. Encoded protein: CASSQDGSGGSYNEQYF.

This clonotype is a singleton in its sample. A much larger clonotype is one base distant, so this may be a read error. The chain uses TRBV20-1 and TRBJ2-3; 9 bases align to TRBD1. J gave up 5 bases and V 8 bases, and 14 bases lay outside the gene matches. In germline, CDR1 is DFQATT, CDR2 SNEGSKA (reference sequence). There are 15 residues in the CDR3. The CDR3 loop reads CSTGKQGARVDTQYF. CDR3 DNA: TGCAGTACTGGGAAACAGGGGGCGCGGGTAGATACGCAGTATTTT.

This chain connects TRBV28 to TRBJ2-5, with D perhaps matching TRBD2 (5 bases). Germline CDR1 MDHEN, CDR2 SYDVKM. V was clipped by 2 bases and J by 5 bases, with 15 bases between them. The CDR3 loop spans 15 amino acids. CDR3 loop: CASSLIPARGETQYF. In DNA form, the CDR3 reads TGTGCCAGCAGTTTAATCCCAGCCCGAGGGGAGACCCAGTACTTC.

The V call is TRBV24-1, the J call TRBJ2-2; D is unclear. This CDR3 region has 13 residues. Germline V gene sequence: CDR1 KGHDR, CDR2 SFDVKD. Trimming took off 3 bases at V and 7 bases at J, with 8 bases between the two ends. The DNA for the CDR3 is TGTGCCACCAGTGATCAGAGGAGCGGGGAGCTGTTTTTT. Translating it yields CATSDQRSGELFF.

This clonotype was detected only a few times. The chain links TRBV7-2 to TRBJ2-4; perhaps D is TRBD1 or TRBD2 (5 bases each). The CDR3 consists of 16 residues. V lost 3 bases and J 0 bases, leaving 12 bases between the germline ends. Germline V gene lookup returns CDR1 SGHTA and CDR2 FQGNSA. The CDR3 is CASSLRDGLAKNIQYF. The CDR3 region has the DNA TGTGCCAGCAGCTTGAGGGACGGCTTAGCCAAAAACATTCAGTACTTC.

The chain carries TRBV7-3 and TRBJ1-1, with D possibly being TRBD1 (6 bases). The CDR3 is made up of 13 amino acids. V dropped 1 base and J dropped 7 bases, with 10 bases sitting between them. CDR1 is SGHTA and CDR2 is FQGTGA in the germline V gene. For the CDR3, the DNA is TGTGCCAGCAGCTTAAGCGAGGACAGTGAAGCTTTCTTT. Protein: CASSLSEDSEAFF. Looking up the rest from reference TRBV7-3 and TRBJ1-1 gives the full variable domain: GAGVSQTPSNKVTEKGKYVELRCDPISGHTALYWYRQSLGQGPEFLIYFQGTGAADDSGLPNDRFFAVRPEGSVSTLKIQRTERGDSAVYLCASSLSEDSEAFFGQGTRLTVV.

This clonotype was seen many times. The rearrangement links TRBV4-3 to TRBJ2-1; unclear D gene. CDR1 and CDR2 from the germline V gene are LGHNA and YSLEER. This CDR3 is 16 amino acids long. Trimming stripped 0 bases from V and 4 bases from J, with 13 bases between. CDR3 amino acids: CASSQDISWRYNEQFF. The CDR3 nucleotides are TGCGCCAGCAGCCAAGATATCAGTTGGAGATACAATGAGCAGTTCTTC.

The chain combines TRBV7-2 with TRBJ2-3, with TRBD2 matching 9 bases. Germline-derived CDR1 and CDR2 are SGHTA and FQGNSA. Losses at the gene ends were 3 bases for V and 0 bases for J; bases not matched to a gene: 10. The CDR3 is 18 amino acids. Here the CDR3 DNA reads TGTGCCAGCAGCTTTCGTGTTGGTCTAGCGGGGAGCACAGATACGCAGTATTTT. Residues: CASSFRVGLAGSTDTQYF.

Concerning this clonotype: A much larger clone differs by one base, so this may be a read error. The chain has TRBV12-3 or TRBV12-4 and TRBJ2-7; TRBD1 agrees at 8 bases. This CDR3 is built from 15 residues. V lost 2 bases, J lost 7 bases, and 10 bases stayed unmatched. The CDR3 region is CASSLPQGAYNEQYF. The DNA of the CDR3 is TGTGCCAGCAGTTTACCCCAGGGGGCCTACAATGAGCAGTACTTC.